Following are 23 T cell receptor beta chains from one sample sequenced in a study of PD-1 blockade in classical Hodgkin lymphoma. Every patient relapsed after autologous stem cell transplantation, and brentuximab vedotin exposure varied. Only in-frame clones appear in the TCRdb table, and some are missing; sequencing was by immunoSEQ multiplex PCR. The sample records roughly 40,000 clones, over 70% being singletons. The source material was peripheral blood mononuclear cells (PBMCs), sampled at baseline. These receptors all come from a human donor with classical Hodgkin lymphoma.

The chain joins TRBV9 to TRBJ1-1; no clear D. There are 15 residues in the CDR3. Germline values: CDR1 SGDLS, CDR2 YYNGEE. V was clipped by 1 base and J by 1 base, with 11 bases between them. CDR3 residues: CASSVRALRNTEAFF. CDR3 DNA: TGTGCCAGCAGCGTAAGGGCTCTCCGGAACACTGAAGCTTTCTTT.

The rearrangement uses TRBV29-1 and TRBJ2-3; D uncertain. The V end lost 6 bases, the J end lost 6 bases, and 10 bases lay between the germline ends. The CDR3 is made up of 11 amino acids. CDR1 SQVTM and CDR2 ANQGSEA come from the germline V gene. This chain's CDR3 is CSVYVSDTQYF. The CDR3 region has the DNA TGCAGCGTCTATGTTAGTGATACGCAGTATTTT.

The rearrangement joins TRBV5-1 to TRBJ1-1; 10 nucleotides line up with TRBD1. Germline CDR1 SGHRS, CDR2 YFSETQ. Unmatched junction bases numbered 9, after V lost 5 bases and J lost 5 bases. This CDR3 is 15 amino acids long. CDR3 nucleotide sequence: TGCGCCAGCAGTAACGGGGACAGGGGAGGGACTGAAGCTTTCTTT. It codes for CASSNGDRGGTEAFF. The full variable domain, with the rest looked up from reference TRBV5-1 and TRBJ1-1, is KAGVTQTPRYLIKTRGQQVTLSCSPISGHRSVSWYQQTPGQGLQFLFEYFSETQRNKGNFPGRFSGRQFSNSRSEMNVSTLELGDSALYLCASSNGDRGGTEAFFGQGTRLTVV.

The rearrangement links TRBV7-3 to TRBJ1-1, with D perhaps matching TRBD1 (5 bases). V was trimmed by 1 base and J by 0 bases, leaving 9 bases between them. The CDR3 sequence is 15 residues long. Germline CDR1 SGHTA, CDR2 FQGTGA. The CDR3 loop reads CASSLMGPMNTEAFF. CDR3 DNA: TGTGCCAGCAGCTTAATGGGACCAATGAACACTGAAGCTTTCTTT.

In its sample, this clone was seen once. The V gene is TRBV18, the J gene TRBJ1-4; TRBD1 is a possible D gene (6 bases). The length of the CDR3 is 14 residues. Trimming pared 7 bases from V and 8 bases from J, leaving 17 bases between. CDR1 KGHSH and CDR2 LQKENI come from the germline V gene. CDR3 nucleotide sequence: TGTGCCAGCTTCACCAGCAGGGGAAACGAAAAACTGTTTTTT. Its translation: CASFTSRGNEKLFF.

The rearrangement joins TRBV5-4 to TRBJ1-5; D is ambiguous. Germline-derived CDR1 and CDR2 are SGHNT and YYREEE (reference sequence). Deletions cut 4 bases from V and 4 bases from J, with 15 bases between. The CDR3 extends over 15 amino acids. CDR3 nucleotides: TGTGCCAGCAGCGATGGACGAGGTGGGAATCAGCCCCAGCATTTT. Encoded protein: CASSDGRGGNQPQHF.

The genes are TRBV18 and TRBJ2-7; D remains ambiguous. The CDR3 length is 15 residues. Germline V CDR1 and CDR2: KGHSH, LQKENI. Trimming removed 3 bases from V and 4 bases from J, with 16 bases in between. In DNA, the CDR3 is TGTGCCAGCTCACCCGCGTTTGACCGTCGATACGAGCAGTACTTC. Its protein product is CASSPAFDRRYEQYF.

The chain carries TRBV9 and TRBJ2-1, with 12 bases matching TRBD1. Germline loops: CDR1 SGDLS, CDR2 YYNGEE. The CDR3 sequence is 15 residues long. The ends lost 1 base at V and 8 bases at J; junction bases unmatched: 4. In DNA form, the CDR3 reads TGTGCCAGCAGCGTAACCGGGACAGGGGGCTATGAGCAGTTCTTC. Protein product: CASSVTGTGGYEQFF.

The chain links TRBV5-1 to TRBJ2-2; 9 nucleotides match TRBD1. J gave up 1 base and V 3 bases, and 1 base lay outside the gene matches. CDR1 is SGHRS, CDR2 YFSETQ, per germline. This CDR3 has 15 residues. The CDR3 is CASSSGQGNTGELFF. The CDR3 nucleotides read TGCGCCAGCAGCTCGGGACAGGGGAACACCGGGGAGCTGTTTTTT. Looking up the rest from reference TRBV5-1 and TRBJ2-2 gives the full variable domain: KAGVTQTPRYLIKTRGQQVTLSCSPISGHRSVSWYQQTPGQGLQFLFEYFSETQRNKGNFPGRFSGRQFSNSRSEMNVSTLELGDSALYLCASSSGQGNTGELFFGEGSRLTVL.

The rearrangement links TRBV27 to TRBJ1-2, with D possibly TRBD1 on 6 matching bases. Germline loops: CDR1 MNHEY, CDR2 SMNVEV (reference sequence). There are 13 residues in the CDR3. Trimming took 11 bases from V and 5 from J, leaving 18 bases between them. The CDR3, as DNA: TGTGCCGCCGGGACATCGCGCTATTATGGCTACACCTTC. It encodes CAAGTSRYYGYTF.

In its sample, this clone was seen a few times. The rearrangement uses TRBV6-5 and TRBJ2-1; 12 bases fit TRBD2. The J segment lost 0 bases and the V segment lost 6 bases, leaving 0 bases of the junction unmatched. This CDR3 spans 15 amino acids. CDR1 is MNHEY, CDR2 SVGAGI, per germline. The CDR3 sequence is CASRGLAGSYNEQFF. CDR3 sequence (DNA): TGTGCCAGCAGGGGACTAGCGGGCTCCTACAATGAGCAGTTCTTC.

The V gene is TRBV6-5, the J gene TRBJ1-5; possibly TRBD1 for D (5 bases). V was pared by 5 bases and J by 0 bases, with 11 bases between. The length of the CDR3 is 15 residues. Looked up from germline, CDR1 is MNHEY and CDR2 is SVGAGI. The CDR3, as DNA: TGTGCCAGCAGTCCTAGCAGGGATAGCAATCAGCCCCAGCATTTT. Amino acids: CASSPSRDSNQPQHF.

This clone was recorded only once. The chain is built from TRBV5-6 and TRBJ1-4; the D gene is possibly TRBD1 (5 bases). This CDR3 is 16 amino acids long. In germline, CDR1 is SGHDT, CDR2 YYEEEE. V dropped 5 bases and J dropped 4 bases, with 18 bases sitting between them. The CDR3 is CASRGRGYRGNEKLFF. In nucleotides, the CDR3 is TGTGCCAGCAGGGGGCGGGGCTATAGGGGTAATGAAAAACTGTTTTTT.

CDR3: CASARGGGGYTF. In DNA form, the CDR3 reads TGTGCTAGTGCTAGAGGGGGAGGAGGCTACACCTTC. The genes are TRBV12-5 and TRBJ1-2, with TRBD1 as a possible D gene (6 bases). Trimming pared 7 bases from V and 8 bases from J, leaving 14 bases between. CDR1 LGHNT and CDR2 FRNRAP come from the germline V gene. The length of the CDR3 is 12 residues.

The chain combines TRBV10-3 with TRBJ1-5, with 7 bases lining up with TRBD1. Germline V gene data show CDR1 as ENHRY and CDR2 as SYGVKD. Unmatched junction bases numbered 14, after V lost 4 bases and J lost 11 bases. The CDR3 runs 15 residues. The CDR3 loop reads CAISGNRGPARTQHF. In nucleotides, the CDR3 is TGTGCCATCAGTGGAAACAGGGGTCCTGCCCGAACCCAGCATTTT.

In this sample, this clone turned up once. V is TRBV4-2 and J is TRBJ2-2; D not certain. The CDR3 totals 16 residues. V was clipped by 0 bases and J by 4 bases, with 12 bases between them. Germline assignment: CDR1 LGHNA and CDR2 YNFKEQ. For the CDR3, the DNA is TGTGCCAGCAGCCAAGACCCTCCCCCTAGCACCGGGGAGCTGTTTTTT. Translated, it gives CASSQDPPPSTGELFF.

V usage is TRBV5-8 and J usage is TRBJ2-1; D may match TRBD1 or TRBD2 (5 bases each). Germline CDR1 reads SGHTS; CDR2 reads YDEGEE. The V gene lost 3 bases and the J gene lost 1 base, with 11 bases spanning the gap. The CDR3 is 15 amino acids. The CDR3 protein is CASSWDGQSYNEQFF. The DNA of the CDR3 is TGTGCCAGCAGCTGGGACGGACAATCCTACAATGAGCAGTTCTTC.

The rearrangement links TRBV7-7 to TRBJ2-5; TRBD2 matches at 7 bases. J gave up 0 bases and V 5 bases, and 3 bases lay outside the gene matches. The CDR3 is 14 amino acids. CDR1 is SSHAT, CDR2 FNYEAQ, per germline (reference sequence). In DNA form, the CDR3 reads TGTGCCAGCAGCCCTACTAGCGACCAAGAGACCCAGTACTTC. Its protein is CASSPTSDQETQYF.

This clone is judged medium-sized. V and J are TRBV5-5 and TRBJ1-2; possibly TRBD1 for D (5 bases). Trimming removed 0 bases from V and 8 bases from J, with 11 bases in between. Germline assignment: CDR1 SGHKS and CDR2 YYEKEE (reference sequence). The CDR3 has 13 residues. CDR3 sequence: CASSLASGLGYTF. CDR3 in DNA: TGTGCCAGCAGCTTGGCGTCAGGGCTGGGCTACACCTTC.

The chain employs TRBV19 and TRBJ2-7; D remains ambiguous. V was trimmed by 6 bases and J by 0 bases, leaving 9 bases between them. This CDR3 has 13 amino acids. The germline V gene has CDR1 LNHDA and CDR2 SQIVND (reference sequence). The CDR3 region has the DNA TGTGCCAGTAGCGAACAGAGCTCCTACGAGCAGTACTTC. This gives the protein CASSEQSSYEQYF. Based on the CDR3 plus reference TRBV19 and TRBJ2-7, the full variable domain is DGGITQSPKYLFRKEGQNVTLSCEQNLNHDAMYWYRQDPGQGLRLIYYSQIVNDFQKGDIAEGYSVSREKKESFPLTVTSAQKNPTAFYLCASSEQSSYEQYFGPGTRLTVT.

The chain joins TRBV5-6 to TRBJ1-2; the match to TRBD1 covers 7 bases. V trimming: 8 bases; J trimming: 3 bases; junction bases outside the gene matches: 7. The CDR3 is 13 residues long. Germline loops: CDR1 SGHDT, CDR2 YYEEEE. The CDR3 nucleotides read TGTGCCAGTTACCTCGGGACAGACTATGGCTACACCTTC. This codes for CASYLGTDYGYTF.

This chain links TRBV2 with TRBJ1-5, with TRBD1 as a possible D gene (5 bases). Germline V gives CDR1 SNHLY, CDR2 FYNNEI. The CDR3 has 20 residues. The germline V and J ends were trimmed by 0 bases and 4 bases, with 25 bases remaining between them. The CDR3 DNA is TGTGCCAGCAGTGAAGCGCGGGTAGGGTCTACCGGATCAGGGAATCAGCCCCAGCATTTT. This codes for CASSEARVGSTGSGNQPQHF.

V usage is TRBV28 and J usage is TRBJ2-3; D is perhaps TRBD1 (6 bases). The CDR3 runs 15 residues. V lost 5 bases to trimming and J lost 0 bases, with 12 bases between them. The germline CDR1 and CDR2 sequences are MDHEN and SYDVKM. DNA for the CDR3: TGTGCCAGCAGTCCGTGGACAGCTAGCACAGATACGCAGTATTTT. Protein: CASSPWTASTDTQYF. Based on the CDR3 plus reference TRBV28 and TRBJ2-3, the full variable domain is DVKVTQSSRYLVKRTGEKVFLECVQDMDHENMFWYRQDPGLGLRLIYFSYDVKMKEKGDIPEGYSVSREKKERFSLILESASTNQTSMYLCASSPWTASTDTQYFGPGTRLTVL.